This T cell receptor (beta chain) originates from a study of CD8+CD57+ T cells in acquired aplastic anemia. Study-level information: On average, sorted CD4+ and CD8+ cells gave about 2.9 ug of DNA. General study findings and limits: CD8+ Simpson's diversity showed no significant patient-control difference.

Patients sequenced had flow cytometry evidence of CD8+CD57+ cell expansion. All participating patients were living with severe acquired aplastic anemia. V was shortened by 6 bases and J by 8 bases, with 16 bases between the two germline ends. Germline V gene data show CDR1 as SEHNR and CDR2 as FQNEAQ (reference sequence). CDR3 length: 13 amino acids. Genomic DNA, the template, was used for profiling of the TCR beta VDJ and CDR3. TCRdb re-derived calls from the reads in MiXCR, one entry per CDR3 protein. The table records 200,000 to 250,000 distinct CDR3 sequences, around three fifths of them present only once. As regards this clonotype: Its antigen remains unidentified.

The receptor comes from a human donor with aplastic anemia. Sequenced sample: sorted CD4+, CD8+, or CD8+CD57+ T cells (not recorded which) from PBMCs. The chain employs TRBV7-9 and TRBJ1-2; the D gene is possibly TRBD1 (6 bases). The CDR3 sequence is CASSPDRPTGYTF. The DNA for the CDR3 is TGTGCCAGCAGTCCCGACAGGCCCACGGGCTACACCTTC. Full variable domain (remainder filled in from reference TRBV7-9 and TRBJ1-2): DTGVSQNPRHKITKRGQNVTFRCDPISEHNRLYWYRQTLGQGPEFLTYFQNEAQLEKSRLLSDRFSAERPKGSFSTLEIQRTEQGDSAMYLCASSPDRPTGYTFGSGTRLTVV.